One sample yielded the 2 T cell receptor beta chains listed below, sequenced in a study of T cell responses to AZD1222 COVID-19 vaccine. This table comes from immunoSEQ multiplex PCR, and its TCRdb copy is limited to in-frame clones, with some not included. The data show about 84,000 clones, 70% to 90% seen once. The sample here was peripheral blood, taken on day 0 of AZD1222 vaccination. All receptors come from an adult in good health.

The chain combines TRBV7-2 with TRBJ2-7; no reliable D call. The CDR3 runs to 13 residues. Trimming cost V 3 bases and J 6 bases, with 12 bases left between them. Germline lookup yields CDR1 SGHTA and CDR2 FQGNSA. The CDR3 sequence is CASSFTSSGEQYF. CDR3 sequence (DNA): TGTGCCAGCAGCTTTACCTCATCGGGCGAGCAGTACTTC.

V is TRBV9 and J is TRBJ1-2; 7 nucleotides match TRBD1. Looked up from germline, CDR1 is SGDLS and CDR2 is YYNGEE. Trimming removed 3 bases from V and 7 bases from J; junction bases left unmatched: 15. The CDR3 consists of 16 residues. The CDR3 DNA follows: TGTGCCAGCAGCGGCCCTGGGGAGGGGGCGATTGGTGGCTACACCTTC. As protein: CASSGPGEGAIGGYTF.